These 27 T cell receptor beta chains came from one sample sequenced in a study of blood T cell repertoires in COVID-19. The method was immunoSEQ multiplex PCR; TCRdb's version includes in-frame clones alone and lacks a portion of them. The table shows 180,000 or so clones, with about 89% occurring only once. Sequenced sample: PBMCs or T cells enriched from blood (not recorded which). These receptors all stem from a woman aged 18-30 years who had recovered from COVID-19.

The V and J genes are TRBV19 and TRBJ2-7; weak D call: TRBD2 (6 bases). Germline values: CDR1 LNHDA, CDR2 SQIVND (reference sequence). This CDR3 has 13 residues. Trimming removed 5 bases from V and 6 bases from J, with 14 bases in between. Written as DNA, the CDR3 is TGTGCCAGTAGTTTAGGACTATCTCGCGAGCAGTACTTC. Protein product: CASSLGLSREQYF. Complete variable domain (other parts from reference TRBV19 and TRBJ2-7): DGGITQSPKYLFRKEGQNVTLSCEQNLNHDAMYWYRQDPGQGLRLIYYSQIVNDFQKGDIAEGYSVSREKKESFPLTVTSAQKNPTAFYLCASSLGLSREQYFGPGTRLTVT.

This chain uses TRBV7-2 with TRBJ2-1; TRBD2 agrees at 11 bases. The CDR3 consists of 17 residues. V gave up 1 base and J gave up 7 bases; unmatched junction bases: 9. Germline CDR1 SGHTA, CDR2 FQGNSA. The CDR3 sequence: CASSLVGTSGGGNEQFF. The CDR3 DNA is TGTGCCAGCAGCTTAGTGGGGACTAGCGGAGGTGGGAATGAGCAGTTCTTC.

This clone turned up a few times. This chain links TRBV6-1 with TRBJ2-1; maybe TRBD2 (6 bases). The V end lost 1 base, the J end lost 7 bases, and 8 bases lay between the germline ends. The germline V gene has CDR1 MNHNS and CDR2 SASEGT. This CDR3 has 13 residues. The DNA for the CDR3 is TGTGCCAGCAGTGAAGTTCGGGGGAATGAGCAGTTCTTC. Its translation is CASSEVRGNEQFF.

The V gene is TRBV18, the J gene TRBJ1-2, with 9 bases lining up with TRBD1. J lost 3 bases, V lost 5 bases, and 7 bases had no gene match. CDR3 length equals 15 residues. Germline CDR1 KGHSH, CDR2 LQKENI. The CDR3 DNA sequence: TGTGCCAGCTCAACAGAACAGGGGGCCCACTATGGCTACACCTTC. Amino acids: CASSTEQGAHYGYTF.

This clone has only one observation. The V and J genes are TRBV5-5 and TRBJ2-5; D is unresolved. Germline loops: CDR1 SGHKS, CDR2 YYEKEE (reference sequence). The V gene lost 2 bases and the J gene lost 3 bases, with 23 bases spanning the gap. This CDR3 contains 18 residues. Here the CDR3 DNA reads TGTGCCAGCAGCTTTCGAGCGTTCCAGAGAAAAGATGAAGAGACCCAGTACTTC. The encoded protein is CASSFRAFQRKDEETQYF.

This sequence joins TRBV12-3 or TRBV12-4 and TRBJ2-3; D is unresolved. CDR3 length: 12 residues. Between the trimmed V and J ends, which lost 4 bases and 12 bases, there was a span of 14 bases. The CDR3 DNA is TGTGCCAGCAGTTCCCTGACCACTACCCAGTATTTT. Encoded protein: CASSSLTTTQYF.

The genes are TRBV7-9 and TRBJ2-1, with TRBD2 matching over 7 bases. The CDR3 length is 16 residues. V was clipped by 5 bases and J by 4 bases; unmatched bases: 11. Germline values: CDR1 SEHNR, CDR2 FQNEAQ (reference sequence). The CDR3 here is CASSPRLAEAYNEQFF. The CDR3 DNA reads TGTGCCAGCAGCCCCCGCCTAGCGGAAGCTTACAATGAGCAGTTCTTC. Filled out from reference TRBV7-9 and TRBJ2-1, the complete variable domain reads DTGVSQNPRHKITKRGQNVTFRCDPISEHNRLYWYRQTLGQGPEFLTYFQNEAQLEKSRLLSDRFSAERPKGSFSTLEIQRTEQGDSAMYLCASSPRLAEAYNEQFFGPGTRLTVL.

This clone was seen a single time. This chain joins TRBV27 and TRBJ1-1; D gene ambiguous. Trimming took 1 base from V and 0 from J, leaving 9 bases between them. The germline V gene encodes CDR1 MNHEY and CDR2 SMNVEV (reference sequence). The CDR3 covers 15 residues. CDR3 residues: CASSLYVGLNTEAFF. The CDR3 coding sequence is TGTGCCAGCAGTTTATATGTTGGCCTGAACACTGAAGCTTTCTTT.

The chain carries TRBV9 and TRBJ2-2; D might be TRBD2 (6 bases). The CDR3 spans 15 residues. V lost 2 bases, J lost 7 bases, and 15 bases lay in between. Germline V gene sequence: CDR1 SGDLS, CDR2 YYNGEE. The CDR3 region is CASSVPGLSGGELFF. The CDR3 region has the DNA TGTGCCAGCAGCGTCCCAGGACTATCCGGCGGGGAGCTGTTTTTT.

V gene TRBV2 combines with J gene TRBJ2-3; D is possibly TRBD2 (6 bases). Trimming left V 1 base short and J 2 bases short, with 10 bases between. The germline CDR1 and CDR2 sequences are SNHLY and FYNNEI. The CDR3 is made up of 15 amino acids. The CDR3 reads CASSEGRGFTDTQYF. The CDR3 coding sequence is TGTGCCAGCAGTGAAGGGAGGGGATTCACAGATACGCAGTATTTT. Variable domain in full (rest from reference TRBV2 and TRBJ2-3): EPEVTQTPSHQVTQMGQEVILRCVPISNHLYFYWYRQILGQKVEFLVSFYNNEISEKSEIFDDQFSVERPDGSNFTLKIRSTKLEDSAMYFCASSEGRGFTDTQYFGPGTRLTVL.

This clone was seen just once. The J gene is TRBJ2-2, the V gene TRBV7-9, with 12 bases fitting TRBD2. Germline loops: CDR1 SEHNR, CDR2 FQNEAQ (reference sequence). V lost 5 bases and J lost 3; bases outside the gene matches: 10. This CDR3 has 18 residues. The CDR3: CASSGGTSGLGDTGELFF. For the CDR3, the DNA is TGTGCCAGCAGCGGAGGGACTAGCGGGCTCGGGGACACCGGGGAGCTGTTTTTT. Full variable domain (remainder filled in from reference TRBV7-9 and TRBJ2-2): DTGVSQNPRHKITKRGQNVTFRCDPISEHNRLYWYRQTLGQGPEFLTYFQNEAQLEKSRLLSDRFSAERPKGSFSTLEIQRTEQGDSAMYLCASSGGTSGLGDTGELFFGEGSRLTVL.

V and J are TRBV28 and TRBJ1-1; D is unclear. This CDR3 is built from 14 residues. The germline gives CDR1 MDHEN, CDR2 SYDVKM. Trimming removed 3 bases at V and 4 bases at J, with 12 bases between. CDR3 sequence: CASSFTAAGTEAFF. The DNA of the CDR3 is TGTGCCAGCAGTTTTACGGCGGCGGGCACTGAAGCTTTCTTT. Full variable domain (outside the CDR3, taken from reference TRBV28 and TRBJ1-1): DVKVTQSSRYLVKRTGEKVFLECVQDMDHENMFWYRQDPGLGLRLIYFSYDVKMKEKGDIPEGYSVSREKKERFSLILESASTNQTSMYLCASSFTAAGTEAFFGQGTRLTVV.

The chain has TRBV3-1 (or the pseudogene TRBV3-2) and TRBJ1-6; 7 nucleotides align to TRBD1. Germline loops: CDR1 LGHDT, CDR2 YNNKEL (reference sequence). V gave up 5 bases and J gave up 5 bases; unmatched junction bases: 6. CDR3 size: 15 residues. CDR3 sequence: CASSFRQGNNSPLHF. CDR3 in DNA: TGTGCCAGCAGCTTTCGACAGGGAAATAATTCACCCCTCCACTTT.

This rearrangement joins TRBV7-6 to TRBJ2-1; possibly TRBD2 for D (6 bases). The V and J ends lost 0 bases and 0 bases respectively, with 6 bases between them. CDR1 and CDR2 (germline): SGHVS, FNYEAQ. The CDR3 has 15 residues. This chain's CDR3 is CASSLAGSSYNEQFF. CDR3 in DNA: TGTGCCAGCAGCTTAGCCGGGAGCTCCTACAATGAGCAGTTCTTC.

The chain is built from TRBV28 and TRBJ2-3; 9 bases align to TRBD1. V trimming: 5 bases; J trimming: 4 bases; junction bases outside the gene matches: 13. The CDR3 is 17 residues long. The germline V gene encodes CDR1 MDHEN and CDR2 SYDVKM. DNA for the CDR3: TGTGCCAGCAGTGTCTCTTCCGGGACAGGGATCGCAGATACGCAGTATTTT. Its translation is CASSVSSGTGIADTQYF.

The J gene is TRBJ1-5, the V gene TRBV3-1 (or the pseudogene TRBV3-2); possibly TRBD1 for D (5 bases). Deletions cut 1 base from V and 7 bases from J, with 8 bases between. CDR1 is LGHDT and CDR2 is YNNKEL in the germline V gene (reference sequence). CDR3 length equals 13 residues. The CDR3 region has the DNA TGTGCCAGCAGCCAAGTCCGGGGGCAGCCCCAGCATTTT. This gives the protein CASSQVRGQPQHF.

There are a few counts of this clone. The V gene is TRBV6-6, the J gene TRBJ2-5, with 8 bases lining up with TRBD2. V gave up 5 bases and J gave up 1 base; unmatched junction bases: 15. The CDR3 consists of 18 residues. The germline CDR1 and CDR2 sequences are MNHNY and SVGAGI (reference sequence). The DNA for the CDR3 is TGTGCCAGCAGTCACGGACTAGCCAGAGCGGGACGCCAAGAGACCCAGTACTTC. This gives the protein CASSHGLARAGRQETQYF.

The rearrangement uses TRBV4-2 and TRBJ2-5; 9 bases map to TRBD2. Germline loops: CDR1 LGHNA, CDR2 YNFKEQ. The CDR3 runs to 17 residues. The V gene end was trimmed by 3 bases and the J gene end by 5 bases; junction bases not matched to a gene: 13. CDR3 DNA: TGTGCCAGCAGCCAGGTGGGACTAGCAATTGGGGGGGAGACCCAGTACTTC. This sequence encodes CASSQVGLAIGGETQYF.

This clone was observed once. The V gene is TRBV28, the J gene TRBJ1-2; D is perhaps TRBD1 (6 bases). The germline gives CDR1 MDHEN, CDR2 SYDVKM. The CDR3 has 14 residues. V was shortened by 8 bases and J by 3 bases, with 16 bases between the two germline ends. CDR3 sequence reads: CASRLQGMDYGYTF. The CDR3, as DNA: TGTGCCAGCCGACTTCAGGGGATGGACTATGGCTACACCTTC.

J is TRBJ2-2 and V is TRBV6-2 or TRBV6-3; the match to TRBD2 covers 9 bases. Germline lookup yields CDR1 MNHEY and CDR2 SVGEGT. The CDR3 is 17 amino acids. After removal of 2 bases from V and 3 bases from J, the junction contained 7 bases not matched to a gene. CDR3 DNA: TGTGCCAGCAGTTACCGGCGGGGACTAGCTGACACCGGGGAGCTGTTTTTT. Amino acids: CASSYRRGLADTGELFF.

The chain recombines TRBV4-1 with TRBJ2-3, with 13 bases lining up with TRBD2. The CDR3 loop spans 17 amino acids. Germline CDR1 reads MGHRA; CDR2 reads YSYEKL. With V trimmed by 4 bases and J by 2 bases, 6 bases remained unmatched. CDR3 loop: CASSRLLAGGPTDTQYF. Written as DNA, the CDR3 is TGCGCCAGCAGCCGCCTACTAGCGGGAGGGCCCACAGATACGCAGTATTTT.

V and J are TRBV15 and TRBJ2-3; 8 positions match TRBD1. Germline CDR1 LNHNV, CDR2 YYDKDF (reference sequence). CDR3 size: 17 residues. J gave up 4 bases and V 0 bases, and 9 bases lay outside the gene matches. The CDR3: CATSRDRTGRIADTQYF. The CDR3 bases are TGTGCCACCAGCAGAGATAGGACAGGGAGGATCGCAGATACGCAGTATTTT. Together with reference TRBV15 and TRBJ2-3, the CDR3 gives the full variable domain: DAMVIQNPRYQVTQFGKPVTLSCSQTLNHNVMYWYQQKSSQAPKLLFHYYDKDFNNEADTPDNFQSRRPNTSFCFLDIRSPGLGDTAMYLCATSRDRTGRIADTQYFGPGTRLTVL.

This chain connects TRBV7-2 to TRBJ2-7, with 7 bases that match TRBD2. The trim removed 3 bases at V and 2 bases at J, leaving 4 bases unmatched. This CDR3 comprises 14 residues. Germline-derived CDR1 and CDR2 are SGHTA and FQGNSA. The CDR3 DNA is TGTGCCAGCAGCTTCCTAGCGGAGCCCTACGAGCAGTACTTC. It translates to CASSFLAEPYEQYF.

The chain employs TRBV6-6 and TRBJ2-1, with D hard to call. Trimming cost V 5 bases and J 0 bases, with 11 bases left between them. CDR1 is MNHNY and CDR2 is SVGAGI in the germline V gene (reference sequence). CDR3 size: 15 residues. CDR3 loop: CASSPELSSYNEQFF. The CDR3 bases are TGTGCCAGCAGTCCGGAGCTTAGCTCCTACAATGAGCAGTTCTTC.

This chain uses TRBV29-1 with TRBJ2-7; the match to TRBD1 covers 9 bases. Per germline, CDR1 SQVTM and CDR2 ANQGSEA. This CDR3 contains 14 residues. V was pared by 7 bases and J by 5 bases, with 12 bases of the junction left unmatched. The CDR3 reads CSARTGQGFNEQYF. The CDR3 DNA is TGCAGCGCCCGGACGGGACAGGGTTTCAACGAGCAGTACTTC.

This chain connects TRBV28 to TRBJ1-1; D possibly corresponds to TRBD1 (6 bases). Trimming shortened V by 6 bases and J by 0 bases, and 8 bases separated the two germline ends. The germline CDR1 and CDR2 sequences are MDHEN and SYDVKM. The CDR3 is 13 residues long. Here the CDR3 DNA reads TGTGCCAGCAGAAGGGGGATGAACACTGAAGCTTTCTTT. It translates to CASRRGMNTEAFF.

The chain uses TRBV30 and TRBJ1-1, with a weak D call TRBD1 (5 bases). V shed 2 bases and J shed 0 bases, with 19 bases lying between them. The CDR3 loop spans 17 amino acids. In germline, CDR1 is GTSNPN, CDR2 SVGIG (reference sequence). CDR3 loop: CAWSLPAGPTLNTEAFF. As DNA, the CDR3 is TGTGCCTGGAGTTTGCCGGCGGGACCGACCTTGAACACTGAAGCTTTCTTT.